These 18 T cell receptor beta chains originate from one sample sequenced in a study of T cells in Graves' hyperthyroidism and ophthalmopathy (dated by TCRdb to between 2018 and 2021). Libraries were constructed by multiplex PCR. Sequencer: Illumina HiSeq 2000. The TCR beta CDR3 regions were amplified from the RNA transcripts. For the first round of RT-PCR on the TCR CDR3, the HTBI primer set was used together with the Qiagen OneStep RT-PCR kit. TCRdb handled the public reads itself, with Q25 trimming in fastp and clone calling in MiXCR, and kept productive beta chains. Entries are consolidated by CDR3 protein sequence, retaining the most common genes and DNA. Counted in this sample were hundreds of thousands of distinct CDR3 sequences; over 35% of them appeared once. Of the sample, approximately 31% falls within the top ten clones. Material: blood. These receptors all come from a woman between 35 and 50 years old with Graves' hyperthyroidism.

The CDR3 spells CASSPGPSSNQPQHF. The DNA for the CDR3 is TGTGCCAGCAGCCCTGGCCCTAGTAGCAATCAGCCCCAGCATTTT. V usage is TRBV2 and J usage is TRBJ1-5; D is uncertain. CDR1 is SNHLY and CDR2 is FYNNEI in the germline V gene. V lost 6 bases and J lost 0, with 12 bases in between. The CDR3 contains 15 residues. The full variable domain, completed using reference TRBV2 and TRBJ1-5, is EPEVTQTPSHQVTQMGQEVILRCVPISNHLYFYWYRQILGQKVEFLVSFYNNEISEKSEIFDDQFSVERPDGSNFTLKIRSTKLEDSAMYFCASSPGPSSNQPQHFGDGTRLSIL.

There are many counts of this clonotype. The chain recombines TRBV6-5 with TRBJ1-5; no clear D gene. Trimming left V 8 bases short and J 6 bases short, with 14 bases between. Germline-derived CDR1 and CDR2 are MNHEY and SVGAGI. The CDR3 is 13 amino acids. The CDR3 nucleotides are TGTGCCAGCGGCTCGAGGGAGGGTCAGCCCCAGCATTTT. Translated: CASGSREGQPQHF.

Details on this clonotype: The CDR3 does not end in the conserved phenylalanine or tryptophan, so this is likely a read error. Because the CDR3's place on the DNA is in doubt, the DNA is left out and the CDR3 is given as listed by TCRdb. The chain employs TRBV7-3 and TRBJ2-5; the table's D gene call, TRBD1, was not cross checked with the DNA. CDR1 SGHTA and CDR2 FQGTGA come from the germline V gene. The CDR3 extends over 9 residues, inclusive of both ends. The CDR3 sequence: CASSLGTGG.

The chain is built from TRBV7-2 and TRBJ2-4; 9 bases are shared with TRBD1. Losses at the gene ends were 5 bases for V and 0 bases for J; bases not matched to a gene: 5. The germline V gene encodes CDR1 SGHTA and CDR2 FQGNSA. The CDR3 totals 16 residues. CDR3 sequence (DNA): TGTGCCAGCAGCCCGGGGACAGGGCTAGCCAAAAACATTCAGTACTTC. Protein product: CASSPGTGLAKNIQYF.

V usage is TRBV7-6 and J usage is TRBJ1-4, with D uncertain. Germline V lookup: CDR1 SGHVS, CDR2 FNYEAQ. Trimming cost V 1 base and J 8 bases, with 11 bases left between them. The CDR3 contains 14 residues. CDR3: CASSLEISREKLFF. The CDR3 region has the DNA TGTGCCAGCAGCTTAGAGATATCCAGGGAAAAACTGTTTTTT. Looking up the rest from reference TRBV7-6 and TRBJ1-4 gives the full variable domain: GAGVSQSPRYKVTKRGQDVALRCDPISGHVSLYWYRQALGQGPEFLTYFNYEAQQDKSGLPNDRFSAERPEGSISTLTIQRTEQRDSAMYRCASSLEISREKLFFGSGTQLSVL.

The chain joins TRBV5-6 to TRBJ2-5, with TRBD1 as a possible D gene (6 bases). Deletions cut 0 bases from V and 5 bases from J, with 11 bases between. The CDR3 has 14 residues. Germline CDR1 is SGHDT and CDR2 is YYEEEE. The CDR3 sequence: CASSLGGGVETQYF. In nucleotides, the CDR3 is TGTGCCAGCAGCTTGGGTGGGGGCGTGGAGACCCAGTACTTC.

This clonotype has a single count. This is likely a read error, given that the CDR3 carries no conserved phenylalanine or tryptophan at its end. The chain has TRBV10-3 and TRBJ2-5; 8 bases align to TRBD2. CDR1 and CDR2 from the germline V gene are ENHRY and SYGVKD. The CDR3 has 14 amino acids. The trim removed 7 bases at V and 3 bases at J, leaving 7 bases unmatched. DNA of the CDR3: TGTGCCATCAAGGCACTAGCGGTTGAAGAGACCCAGTACTCC. The encoded protein is CAIKALAVEETQYS.

Turning to this clonotype: It may be a read error: a sequence one base away is much more abundant. V and J are TRBV12-3 or TRBV12-4 and TRBJ1-2; 7 bases map to TRBD1. There are 13 residues in the CDR3. Unmatched junction bases numbered 9, after V lost 7 bases and J lost 7 bases. CDR3 coding DNA: TGTGCCAGCATCGGGGCAGGGGGAAGTGGCTACACCTTC. Amino acids: CASIGAGGSGYTF.

About this clonotype itself: The germline gene is not matched at one end of the junction; a read error may be the cause. The rearrangement uses TRBV19 and TRBJ2-5; D is perhaps TRBD1 or TRBD2 (5 bases each). CDR3 length: 15 amino acids. Germline CDR1 is LNHDA and CDR2 is SQIVND (reference sequence). In nucleotides, the CDR3 is TGTGCCAGTAGTATTCCGGGACGGCTCCAAGAGACCCAGAACTTC. Translation: CASSIPGRLQETQNF.

The genes are TRBV7-8 and TRBJ1-1; 9 nucleotides agree with TRBD1. This CDR3 has 13 residues. From germline, CDR1 is SGHVS and CDR2 FQNEAQ. Losses at the gene ends were 7 bases for V and 10 bases for J; bases not matched to a gene: 10. The CDR3 reads CASIKQGASGAFF. The CDR3 DNA reads as TGTGCCAGCATAAAACAGGGGGCTTCGGGAGCTTTCTTT.

This clonotype was seen ten or more times. The J gene is TRBJ1-3, the V gene TRBV15, with D maybe TRBD1 (5 bases). V gave up 1 base and J gave up 0 bases, with 10 bases separating them. The CDR3 totals 16 residues. Per the germline V gene, CDR1 is LNHNV and CDR2 is YYDKDF (reference sequence). For the CDR3, the DNA is TGTGCCACCAGCAGAGCCAGGGCTAGCTCTGGAAACACCATATATTTT. It codes for CATSRARASSGNTIYF.

The V and J genes are TRBV20-1 and TRBJ2-5, with 8 bases lining up with TRBD2. The CDR3 totals 17 residues. The V and J ends lost 0 bases and 3 bases, in that order; junction bases with no gene match: 12. In germline, CDR1 is DFQATT, CDR2 SNEGSKA (reference sequence). The CDR3 loop reads CSARDRVRGGVEETQYF. In DNA form, the CDR3 reads TGCAGTGCTAGAGATCGTGTCCGGGGGGGAGTGGAAGAGACCCAGTACTTC.

This clonotype was counted many times. The V and J genes are TRBV20-1 and TRBJ2-7; the D is unclear. This CDR3 is 14 amino acids long. Germline assignment: CDR1 DFQATT and CDR2 SNEGSKA (reference sequence). V was pared by 0 bases and J by 3 bases, with 12 bases between. The CDR3 spells CSARDRLVRYEQYF. The DNA for the CDR3 is TGCAGTGCTAGAGATCGTCTAGTCCGCTACGAGCAGTACTTC.

The chain carries TRBV10-3 and TRBJ1-1; D unresolved. CDR1 and CDR2 (germline): ENHRY, SYGVKD. The V end lost 2 bases, the J end lost 7 bases, and 8 bases lay between the germline ends. The CDR3 has 12 residues. The DNA of the CDR3 is TGTGCCATCAGTGAGGAGGGAAGTGAAGCTTTCTTT. It codes for CAISEEGSEAFF.

The rearrangement links TRBV12-3 or TRBV12-4 to TRBJ1-5; D not certain. V lost 5 bases and J lost 7, with 9 bases in between. There are 12 residues in the CDR3. As DNA, the CDR3 is TGTGCCAGCAGTCCCAATTCGCAGCCCCAGCATTTT. This encodes CASSPNSQPQHF.

The chain combines TRBV6-2 or TRBV6-3 with TRBJ2-7; 7 positions match TRBD1. The CDR3 has 13 residues. After removal of 6 bases from V and 5 bases from J, the junction contained 7 bases not matched to a gene. Per the germline V gene, CDR1 is MNHEY and CDR2 is SVGEGT. The CDR3 DNA sequence: TGTGCCAGCAGCCCGACAGGGACCGACGAGCAGTACTTC. This encodes CASSPTGTDEQYF.

Only one count was recorded for this clonotype. At one boundary the junction diverges from the germline segment, which might be a read error. The rearrangement uses TRBV2 and TRBJ2-1; D call uncertain. The germline CDR1 and CDR2 sequences are SNHLY and FYNNEI. This CDR3 is built from 11 residues. CDR3 DNA: TGTGCCATCAGTGTATCATGGGTAGGGTTCTTC. Amino acid sequence: CAISVSWVGFF.

The chain employs TRBV4-3 and TRBJ1-2; the D gene is possibly TRBD1 (6 bases). Trimming cost V 4 bases and J 3 bases, with 15 bases left between them. There are 15 residues in the CDR3. Germline values: CDR1 LGHNA, CDR2 YSLEER. The CDR3 sequence is CASSRIRGFDYGYTF. CDR3 DNA sequence: TGCGCCAGCAGCCGGATCAGGGGCTTCGACTATGGCTACACCTTC.